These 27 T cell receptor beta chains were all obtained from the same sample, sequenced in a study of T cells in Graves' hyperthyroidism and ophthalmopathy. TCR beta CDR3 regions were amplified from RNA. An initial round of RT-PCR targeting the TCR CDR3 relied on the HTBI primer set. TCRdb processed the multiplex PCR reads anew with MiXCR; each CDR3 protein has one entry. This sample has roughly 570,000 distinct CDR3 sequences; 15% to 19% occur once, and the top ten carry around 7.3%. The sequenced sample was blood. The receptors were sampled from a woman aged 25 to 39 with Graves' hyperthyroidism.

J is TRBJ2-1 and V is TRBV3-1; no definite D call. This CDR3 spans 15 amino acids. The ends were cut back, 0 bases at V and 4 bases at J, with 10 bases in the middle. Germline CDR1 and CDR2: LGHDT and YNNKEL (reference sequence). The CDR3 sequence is CASSQDFGGYNEQFF. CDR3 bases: TGTGCCAGCAGCCAAGACTTCGGCGGTTACAATGAGCAGTTCTTC.

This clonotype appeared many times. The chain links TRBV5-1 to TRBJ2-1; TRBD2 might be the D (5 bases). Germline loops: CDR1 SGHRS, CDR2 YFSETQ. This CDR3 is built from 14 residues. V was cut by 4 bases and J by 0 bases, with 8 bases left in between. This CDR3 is CASSQGSSYNEQFF. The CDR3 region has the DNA TGCGCCAGCAGCCAAGGGAGCTCCTACAATGAGCAGTTCTTC.

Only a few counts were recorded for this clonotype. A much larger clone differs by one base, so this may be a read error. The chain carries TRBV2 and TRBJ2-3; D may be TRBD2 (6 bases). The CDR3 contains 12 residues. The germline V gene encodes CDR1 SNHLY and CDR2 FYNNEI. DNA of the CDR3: TGTGCCAGGGGGGGATTCACAGATGCGCAGTATTTT. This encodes CARGGFTDAQYF.

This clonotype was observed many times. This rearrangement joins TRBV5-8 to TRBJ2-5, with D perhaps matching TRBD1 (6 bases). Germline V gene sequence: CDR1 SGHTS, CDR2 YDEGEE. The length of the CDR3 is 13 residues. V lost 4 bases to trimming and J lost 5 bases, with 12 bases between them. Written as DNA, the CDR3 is TGTGCCAGCAGCAGGGGACACCGGGAGACCCAGTACTTC. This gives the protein CASSRGHRETQYF.

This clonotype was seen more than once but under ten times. The DNA for the CDR3 is TGTGCCAGCAGCTTGTCGGGGGACCCCTTCTCTGGGGCCAACGTCCTGACTTTC. It encodes CASSLSGDPFSGANVLTF. The V gene is TRBV7-9, the J gene TRBJ2-6; D perhaps matches TRBD2 (6 bases). Trimming took off 3 bases at V and 0 bases at J, with 15 bases between the two ends. CDR3 size: 18 residues. The V gene's germline CDR1 is SEHNR and CDR2 FQNEAQ (reference sequence).

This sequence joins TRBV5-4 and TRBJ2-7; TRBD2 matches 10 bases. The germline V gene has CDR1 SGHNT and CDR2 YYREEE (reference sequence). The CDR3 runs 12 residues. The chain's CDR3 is CVGGSGGYEQYF. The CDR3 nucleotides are TGTGTGGGGGGTAGCGGGGGGTACGAGCAGTACTTC.

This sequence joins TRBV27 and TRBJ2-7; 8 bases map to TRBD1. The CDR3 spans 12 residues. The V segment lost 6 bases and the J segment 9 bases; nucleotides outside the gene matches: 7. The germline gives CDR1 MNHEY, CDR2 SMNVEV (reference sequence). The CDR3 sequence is CASRPTGTGQYF. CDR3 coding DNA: TGTGCCAGCAGACCAACCGGGACAGGGCAGTACTTC.

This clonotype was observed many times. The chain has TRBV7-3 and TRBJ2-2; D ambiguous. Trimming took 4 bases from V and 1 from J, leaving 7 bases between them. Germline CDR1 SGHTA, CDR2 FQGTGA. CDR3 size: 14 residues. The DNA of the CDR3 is TGTGCCAGCAGCTCACCCCGGAACACCGGGGAGCTGTTTTTT. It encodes CASSSPRNTGELFF.

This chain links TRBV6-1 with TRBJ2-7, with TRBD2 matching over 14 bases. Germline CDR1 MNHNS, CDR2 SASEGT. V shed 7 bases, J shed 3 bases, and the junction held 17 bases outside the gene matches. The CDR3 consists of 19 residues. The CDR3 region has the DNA TGTGCCAGCACCTTGGCCTGGCGACTAGCGGGAGGGGTAAGCTACGAGCAGTACTTC. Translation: CASTLAWRLAGGVSYEQYF.

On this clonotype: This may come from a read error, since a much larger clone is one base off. CDR3 residues: CASSVGGLRSWDYEQYF. CDR3 nucleotide sequence: TGTGCCAGCAGTGTAGGGGGGCTGCGGAGCTGGGACTACGAGCAGTACTTC. The rearrangement joins TRBV2 to TRBJ2-7; perhaps D is TRBD1 or TRBD2 (6 bases each). CDR1 and CDR2 (germline): SNHLY, FYNNEI. The CDR3 runs to 17 residues. Trimming stripped 4 bases from V and 3 bases from J, with 22 bases between.

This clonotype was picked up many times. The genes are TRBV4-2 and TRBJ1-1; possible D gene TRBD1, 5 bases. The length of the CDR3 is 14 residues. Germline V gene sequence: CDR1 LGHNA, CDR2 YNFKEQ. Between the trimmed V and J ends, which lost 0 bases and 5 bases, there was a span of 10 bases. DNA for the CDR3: TGTGCCAGCAGCCAAGATTGGGGGTCTACTGAAGCTTTCTTT. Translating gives CASSQDWGSTEAFF.

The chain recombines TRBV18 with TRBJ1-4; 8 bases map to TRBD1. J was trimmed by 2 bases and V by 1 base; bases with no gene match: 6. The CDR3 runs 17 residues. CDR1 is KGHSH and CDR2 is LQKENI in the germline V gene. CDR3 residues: CASSPQAGGRTNEKLFF. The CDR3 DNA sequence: TGTGCCAGCTCACCACAGGCAGGGGGCCGGACTAATGAAAAACTGTTTTTT.

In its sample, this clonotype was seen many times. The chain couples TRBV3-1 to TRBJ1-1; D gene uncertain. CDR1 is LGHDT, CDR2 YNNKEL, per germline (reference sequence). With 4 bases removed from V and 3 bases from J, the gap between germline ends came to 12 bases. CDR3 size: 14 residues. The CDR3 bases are TGTGCCAGCAGCCGTTCCCATCCGGACACTGAAGCTTTCTTT. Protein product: CASSRSHPDTEAFF. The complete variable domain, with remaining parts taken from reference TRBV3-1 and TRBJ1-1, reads DTAVSQTPKYLVTQMGNDKSIKCEQNLGHDTMYWYKQDSKKFLKIMFSYNNKELIINETVPNRFSPKSPDKAHLNLHINSLELGDSAVYFCASSRSHPDTEAFFGQGTRLTVV.

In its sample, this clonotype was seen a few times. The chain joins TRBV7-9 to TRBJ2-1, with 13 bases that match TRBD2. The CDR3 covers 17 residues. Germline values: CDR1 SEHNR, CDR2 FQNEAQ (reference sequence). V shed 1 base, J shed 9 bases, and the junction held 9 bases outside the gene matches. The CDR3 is CASSLGWTSGSTFEQFF. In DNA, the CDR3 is TGTGCCAGCAGCTTAGGGTGGACTAGCGGGAGTACTTTTGAGCAGTTCTTC. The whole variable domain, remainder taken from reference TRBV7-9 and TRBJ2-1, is DTGVSQNPRHKITKRGQNVTFRCDPISEHNRLYWYRQTLGQGPEFLTYFQNEAQLEKSRLLSDRFSAERPKGSFSTLEIQRTEQGDSAMYLCASSLGWTSGSTFEQFFGPGTRLTVL.

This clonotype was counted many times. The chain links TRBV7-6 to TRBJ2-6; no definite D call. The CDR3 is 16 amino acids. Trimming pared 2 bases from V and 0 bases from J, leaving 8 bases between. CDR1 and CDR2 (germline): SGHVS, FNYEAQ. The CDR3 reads CASSLHLISGANVLTF. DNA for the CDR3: TGTGCCAGCAGCTTACACCTGATCTCTGGGGCCAACGTCCTGACTTTC.

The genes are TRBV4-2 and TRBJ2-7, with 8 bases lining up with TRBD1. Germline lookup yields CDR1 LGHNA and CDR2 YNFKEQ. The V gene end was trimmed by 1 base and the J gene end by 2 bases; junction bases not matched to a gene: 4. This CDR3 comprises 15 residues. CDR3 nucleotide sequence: TGTGCCAGCAGCCAAGCGGACAGGGCGACCTACGAGCAGTACTTC. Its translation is CASSQADRATYEQYF.

The CDR3 DNA follows: TGTGCCAGCAGCTTACGACTAGCCGGCGAGCAGTACTTC. Translation gives CASSLRLAGEQYF. The chain combines TRBV13 with TRBJ2-7; 7 nucleotides match TRBD2. This CDR3 comprises 13 residues. Germline trimming cut 2 bases from V and 6 bases from J; bases unmatched to any gene: 4. Germline CDR1 reads PRHDT; CDR2 reads FYEKMQ (reference sequence). Combining the CDR3 with reference TRBV13 and TRBJ2-7 gives the whole variable domain AAGVIQSPRHLIKEKRETATLKCYPIPRHDTVYWYQQGPGQDPQFLISFYEKMQSDKGSIPDRFSAQQFSDYHSELNMSSLELGDSALYFCASSLRLAGEQYFGPGTRLTVT.

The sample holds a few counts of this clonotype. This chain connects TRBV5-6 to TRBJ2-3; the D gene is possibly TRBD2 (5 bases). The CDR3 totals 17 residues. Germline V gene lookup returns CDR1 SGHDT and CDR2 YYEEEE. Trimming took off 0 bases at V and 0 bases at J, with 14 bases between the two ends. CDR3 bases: TGTGCCAGCAGCTTGGAAGTGGGAGTGGGAAGCACAGATACGCAGTATTTT. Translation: CASSLEVGVGSTDTQYF.

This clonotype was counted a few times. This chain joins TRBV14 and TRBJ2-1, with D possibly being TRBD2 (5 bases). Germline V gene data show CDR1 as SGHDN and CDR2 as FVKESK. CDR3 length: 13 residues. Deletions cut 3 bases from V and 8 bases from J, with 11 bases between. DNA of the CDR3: TGTGCCAGCAGCCAGGACCTAGCCGATGAGCAGTTCTTC. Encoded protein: CASSQDLADEQFF.

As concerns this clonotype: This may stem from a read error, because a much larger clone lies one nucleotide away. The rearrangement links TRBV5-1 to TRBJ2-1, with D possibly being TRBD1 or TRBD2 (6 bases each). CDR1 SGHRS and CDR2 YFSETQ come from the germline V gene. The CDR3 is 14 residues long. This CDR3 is CASSSGARGNEQLF. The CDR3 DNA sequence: TGCGCCAGCAGCTCGGGGGCGAGGGGCAATGAGCAGCTCTTC.

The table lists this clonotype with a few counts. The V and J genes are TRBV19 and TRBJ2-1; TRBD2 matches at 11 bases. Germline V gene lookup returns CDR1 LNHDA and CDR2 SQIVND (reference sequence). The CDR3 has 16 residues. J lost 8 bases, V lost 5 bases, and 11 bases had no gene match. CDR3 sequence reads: CASSGGTSGSLDEQFF. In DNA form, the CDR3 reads TGTGCCAGTAGTGGAGGAACTAGCGGGAGCCTCGATGAGCAGTTCTTC.

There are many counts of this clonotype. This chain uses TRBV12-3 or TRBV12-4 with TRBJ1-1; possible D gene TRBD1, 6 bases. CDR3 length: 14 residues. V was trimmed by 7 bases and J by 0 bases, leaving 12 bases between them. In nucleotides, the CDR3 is TGTGCCAGCACCCTGGGGGGCATGAACACTGAAGCTTTCTTT. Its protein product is CASTLGGMNTEAFF.

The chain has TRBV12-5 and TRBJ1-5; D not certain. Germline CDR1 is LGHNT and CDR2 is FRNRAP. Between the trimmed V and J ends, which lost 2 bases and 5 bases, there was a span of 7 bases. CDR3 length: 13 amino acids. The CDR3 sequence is CASGLSDDQPQHF. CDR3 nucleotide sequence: TGTGCTAGTGGTTTGTCAGACGATCAGCCCCAGCATTTT.

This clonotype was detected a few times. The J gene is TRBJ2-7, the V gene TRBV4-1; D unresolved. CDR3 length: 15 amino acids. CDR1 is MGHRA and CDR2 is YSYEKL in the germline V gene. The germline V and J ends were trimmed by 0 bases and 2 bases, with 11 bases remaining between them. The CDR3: CASSQDRSPPYEQYF. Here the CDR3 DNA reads TGCGCCAGCAGCCAAGACCGGAGCCCCCCCTACGAGCAGTACTTC.

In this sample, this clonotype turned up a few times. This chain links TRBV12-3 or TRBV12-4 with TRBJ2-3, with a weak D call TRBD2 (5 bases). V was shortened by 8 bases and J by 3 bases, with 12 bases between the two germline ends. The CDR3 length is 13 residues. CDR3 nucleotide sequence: TGTGCCAGCCTGGGGTCGGGGACAGATACGCAGTATTTT. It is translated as CASLGSGTDTQYF.

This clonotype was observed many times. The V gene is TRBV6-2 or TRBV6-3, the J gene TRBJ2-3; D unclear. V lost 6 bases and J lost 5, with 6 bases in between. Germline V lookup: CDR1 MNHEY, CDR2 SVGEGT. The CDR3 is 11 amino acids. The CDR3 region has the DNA TGTGCCAGCAGCTACATAGATACGCAGTATTTT. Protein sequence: CASSYIDTQYF.

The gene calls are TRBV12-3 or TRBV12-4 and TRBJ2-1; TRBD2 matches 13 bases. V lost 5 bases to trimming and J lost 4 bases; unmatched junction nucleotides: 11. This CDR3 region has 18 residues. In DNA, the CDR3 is TGTGCCAGCAGTCCCGGAACTAGCGGGAGGGGGTTATACAATGAGCAGTTCTTC. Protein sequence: CASSPGTSGRGLYNEQFF.